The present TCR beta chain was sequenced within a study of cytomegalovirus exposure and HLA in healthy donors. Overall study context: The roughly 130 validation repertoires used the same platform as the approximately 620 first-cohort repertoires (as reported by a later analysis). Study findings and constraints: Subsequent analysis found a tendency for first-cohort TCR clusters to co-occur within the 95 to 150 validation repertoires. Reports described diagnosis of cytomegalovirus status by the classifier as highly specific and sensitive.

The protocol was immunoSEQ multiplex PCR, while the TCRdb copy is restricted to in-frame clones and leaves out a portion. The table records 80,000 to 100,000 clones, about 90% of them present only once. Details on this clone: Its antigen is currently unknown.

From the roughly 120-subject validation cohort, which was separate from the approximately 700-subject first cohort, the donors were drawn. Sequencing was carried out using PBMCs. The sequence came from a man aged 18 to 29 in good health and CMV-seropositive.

The CDR3 sequence is CASSLGQPGVGTQYF. CDR3 DNA sequence: TGCGCCAGCAGCCTGGGACAGCCGGGAGTAGGTACGCAGTATTTT. This chain connects TRBV5-1 to TRBJ2-3, with D possibly TRBD1 on 7 matching bases. Germline CDR1 is SGHRS and CDR2 is YFSETQ. V was clipped by 4 bases and J by 8 bases, with 20 bases between them. The CDR3 has 15 amino acids.